This passage covers 7 T cell receptor beta chains from one sample sequenced in a study of identical twins. Each CDR3 protein gets one entry after TCRdb re-called the 5' RACE reads with MiXCR. The table includes roughly 280,000 distinct CDR3 sequences, 9.5% detected once. This sample also belongs to another study, concerning yellow fever vaccine responses in identical twins.

Sequenced input: CD8+ T cells sorted from blood. Every receptor here comes from a woman between 18 and 29 years old in good health.

The CDR3: CASKTPGQYNEQFF. For the CDR3, the DNA is TGTGCCAGCAAAACCCCGGGACAGTACAATGAGCAGTTCTTC. V is TRBV27 and J is TRBJ2-1; TRBD1 aligns across 7 bases. Trimming at V came to 7 bases and at J to 4 bases, leaving 7 bases not matched to a gene. The CDR3 has 14 amino acids. CDR1 and CDR2 (germline): MNHEY, SMNVEV (reference sequence).

In its sample, this clonotype was seen a few times. The rearrangement uses TRBV6-1 and TRBJ2-7; a possible D gene is TRBD1 (7 bases). CDR3 length: 15 residues. Germline values: CDR1 MNHNS, CDR2 SASEGT. The germline V and J ends were trimmed by 5 bases and 5 bases, with 19 bases remaining between them. The CDR3 sequence: CASSTPDREDHEQYF. The CDR3 region has the DNA TGTGCCAGCAGTACACCTGACAGGGAGGATCACGAGCAGTACTTC.

This clonotype appeared many times. CDR3 sequence reads: CASSLMGQGAETQYF. The CDR3, as DNA: TGTGCCAGCAGTTTGATGGGACAGGGGGCGGAGACCCAGTACTTC. The rearrangement links TRBV27 to TRBJ2-5, with TRBD1 identical over 12 bases. CDR3 length: 15 amino acids. The junction had 4 bases not matched to a gene; V was cut back by 3 bases and J by 5 bases. The germline V gene has CDR1 MNHEY and CDR2 SMNVEV (reference sequence).

Only a few counts were recorded for this clonotype. The rearrangement uses TRBV25-1 and TRBJ1-4; 7 nucleotides agree with TRBD1. Unmatched junction bases numbered 11, after V lost 6 bases and J lost 7 bases. CDR1 is MGHDK and CDR2 is SYGVNS in the germline V gene. The CDR3 runs to 15 residues. CDR3 nucleotide sequence: TGTGCCAGCAGCATAAGGACAGGTGGAACTGAAAAACTGTTTTTT. Protein product: CASSIRTGGTEKLFF.

The rearrangement links TRBV24-1 to TRBJ2-1, with D uncertain. CDR3 size: 12 residues. The germline CDR1 and CDR2 sequences are KGHDR and SFDVKD. The germline V and J ends were trimmed by 0 bases and 9 bases, with 5 bases remaining between them. CDR3 nucleotides: TGTGCCACCAGTGATTTGCAAACTGAGCAGTTCTTC. The encoded protein is CATSDLQTEQFF.

The J gene is TRBJ1-1, the V gene TRBV10-3; maybe TRBD1 (5 bases). The CDR3 spans 16 residues. Trimming pared 2 bases from V and 1 base from J, leaving 14 bases between. Germline V gene lookup returns CDR1 ENHRY and CDR2 SYGVKD. This chain's CDR3 is CAISEGEEQANTEAFF. The CDR3 DNA is TGTGCCATCAGTGAGGGGGAGGAACAGGCGAACACTGAAGCTTTCTTT.

This rearrangement joins TRBV3-1 to TRBJ2-1; D is tentatively TRBD1 or TRBD2 (5 bases each). CDR1 and CDR2 (germline): LGHDT, YNNKEL (reference sequence). The CDR3 loop spans 19 amino acids. V lost 4 bases and J lost 8, with 30 bases in between. Written as DNA, the CDR3 is TGTGCCAGCAGCCCCCCGAGGGGCCAGGGCCCGCCGCCGATCGATGAGCAGTTCTTC. Its protein is CASSPPRGQGPPPIDEQFF.